A single sample gave rise to the 15 T cell receptor beta chains below, sequenced in a study of cytomegalovirus exposure and HLA in healthy donors. 60 Vbeta and 13 Jbeta primers were used in PCR. Here immunoSEQ multiplex PCR was the method, and the copy in TCRdb shows in-frame clones only, minus some. This sample has more than 200,000 clones, with 60% to 80% found just once. The sequencing input was PBMCs. The receptors here all came from a male donor in good health and CMV-seronegative.

The J gene is TRBJ1-2, the V gene TRBV2, with D possibly TRBD1 on 6 matching bases. Germline V CDR1 and CDR2: SNHLY, FYNNEI. V lost 4 bases to trimming and J lost 8 bases, with 11 bases between them. This CDR3 is 12 amino acids long. CDR3 residues: CASSADRIGYTF. As DNA, the CDR3 is TGTGCCAGCAGTGCCGACAGGATAGGCTACACCTTC.

The gene calls are TRBV5-5 and TRBJ1-3; maybe TRBD1 (6 bases). The CDR3 is 15 amino acids. The germline V and J ends were trimmed by 4 bases and 5 bases, with 16 bases remaining between them. CDR1 and CDR2 from the germline V gene are SGHKS and YYEKEE (reference sequence). The CDR3 spells CASSRGDTRRNTIYF. CDR3 nucleotides: TGTGCCAGCAGCCGGGGGGACACCCGGAGAAACACCATATATTTT.

The rearrangement links TRBV4-2 to TRBJ2-1, with D maybe TRBD1 (6 bases). The length of the CDR3 is 15 residues. With 5 bases removed from V and 0 bases from J, the gap between germline ends came to 11 bases. CDR1 and CDR2 (germline): LGHNA, YNFKEQ. CDR3 DNA: TGTGCCAGCAGCTTACAGGGCCCCTCCTACAATGAGCAGTTCTTC. Encoded protein: CASSLQGPSYNEQFF.

The CDR3 spells CAWTGLAGGQFTDTQYF. The DNA for the CDR3 is TGTGCCTGGACCGGACTAGCGGGGGGGCAATTCACAGATACGCAGTATTTT. This rearrangement joins TRBV30 to TRBJ2-3, with 15 bases identical to TRBD2. The junction had 7 bases not matched to a gene; V was cut back by 4 bases and J by 2 bases. From germline, CDR1 is GTSNPN and CDR2 SVGIG (reference sequence). The CDR3 extends over 17 amino acids.

This sequence joins TRBV7-2 and TRBJ2-7; D might be TRBD2 (5 bases). The V end was cut by 2 bases, the J end by 1 base, with 9 bases between. Germline lookup yields CDR1 SGHTA and CDR2 FQGNSA. CDR3 size: 14 residues. CDR3 protein: CASSLTGISYEQYF. The CDR3 DNA reads TGTGCCAGCAGCTTAACGGGGATTTCCTACGAGCAGTACTTC.

The chain couples TRBV6-5 to TRBJ2-4; D perhaps matches TRBD2 (7 bases). The germline gives CDR1 MNHEY, CDR2 SVGAGI. V lost 2 bases, J lost 2 bases, and 13 bases lay in between. CDR3 length: 16 residues. In DNA form, the CDR3 reads TGTGCCAGCAGTTACACGGGGGGCTCTTCCAAAAACATTCAGTACTTC. Translating it yields CASSYTGGSSKNIQYF.

The chain links TRBV19 to TRBJ2-7, with 9 positions matching TRBD1. CDR3 size: 14 residues. The V gene end was trimmed by 3 bases and the J gene end by 2 bases; junction bases not matched to a gene: 2. The V gene's germline CDR1 is LNHDA and CDR2 SQIVND (reference sequence). CDR3 DNA: TGTGCCAGTAGTATCGGGACAGGGACCTACGAGCAGTACTTC. It specifies CASSIGTGTYEQYF.

The chain has TRBV5-4 and TRBJ2-4, with 9 bases fitting TRBD1. This CDR3 is 14 amino acids long. The ends lost 4 bases at V and 9 bases at J; junction bases unmatched: 8. Germline assignment: CDR1 SGHNT and CDR2 YYREEE (reference sequence). The CDR3 loop is CASSPTGGSVIQYF. DNA of the CDR3: TGTGCCAGCAGCCCGACAGGGGGATCGGTCATTCAGTACTTC. The full variable domain, completed using reference TRBV5-4 and TRBJ2-4, is ETGVTQSPTHLIKTRGQQVTLRCSSQSGHNTVSWYQQALGQGPQFIFQYYREEENGRGNFPPRFSGLQFPNYSSELNVNALELDDSALYLCASSPTGGSVIQYFGAGTRLSVL.

The rearrangement uses TRBV5-1 and TRBJ2-7; the match to TRBD1 covers 8 bases. The CDR3 consists of 13 residues. CDR1 SGHRS and CDR2 YFSETQ come from the germline V gene. The V and J ends lost 0 bases and 7 bases, in that order; junction bases with no gene match: 3. CDR3 sequence (DNA): TGCGCCAGCAGCTTGGTAAGGACAGGGGAGCAGTACTTC. Translation: CASSLVRTGEQYF.

This clone has a handful of counts. The chain combines TRBV5-5 with TRBJ1-5; no clear D gene. Germline V gene sequence: CDR1 SGHKS, CDR2 YYEKEE (reference sequence). V lost 5 bases to trimming and J lost 8 bases, with 17 bases between them. CDR3 length equals 14 residues. CDR3 loop: CASRAGPSEEPQHF. The CDR3, as DNA: TGTGCCAGCAGAGCCGGGCCCTCGGAGGAGCCCCAGCATTTT.

V is TRBV4-3 and J is TRBJ1-4; D call uncertain. V dropped 0 bases and J dropped 7 bases, with 12 bases sitting between them. The CDR3 runs to 15 residues. CDR1 is LGHNA and CDR2 is YSLEER in the germline V gene. This chain's CDR3 is CASSQDWAEGEKLFF. CDR3 nucleotides: TGCGCCAGCAGCCAAGATTGGGCAGAAGGTGAAAAACTGTTTTTT.

This clone was counted a few times. V and J are TRBV29-1 and TRBJ2-6, with 11 bases that match TRBD1. Germline CDR1 SQVTM, CDR2 ANQGSEA. The CDR3 contains 16 residues. V shed 6 bases, J shed 2 bases, and the junction held 6 bases outside the gene matches. The DNA for the CDR3 is TGCAGCGTGTGGACAGGGGGCAAAGCTGGGGCCAACGTCCTGACTTTC. It codes for CSVWTGGKAGANVLTF.

The chain employs TRBV5-3 and TRBJ1-1, with D unclear. TRBV5-3 is an ORF; its function is uncertain. Trimming left V 8 bases short and J 3 bases short, with 23 bases between. The CDR3 extends over 16 amino acids. The CDR3 bases are TGTGCCAGCACCATCGAGGAGGGAAGGAAGGACACTGAAGCTTTCTTT. Translated: CASTIEEGRKDTEAFF.

The V and J genes are TRBV6-5 and TRBJ1-1; weak D call: TRBD1 (6 bases). CDR3 size: 15 residues. Germline-derived CDR1 and CDR2 are MNHEY and SVGAGI. The V and J ends lost 5 bases and 0 bases respectively, with 13 bases between them. The CDR3 is CASSRGGALNTEAFF. The CDR3 bases are TGTGCCAGCAGTCGCGGGGGCGCCCTGAACACTGAAGCTTTCTTT.

The V and J genes are TRBV18 and TRBJ2-7; 9 bases align to TRBD2. The CDR3 consists of 15 residues. Per the germline V gene, CDR1 is KGHSH and CDR2 is LQKENI. V lost 6 bases and J lost 6; bases outside the gene matches: 12. In nucleotides, the CDR3 is TGTGCCAGCTCTGAAGGGGCGGGAGGGCCCGTCGAGCAGTACTTC. Translation: CASSEGAGGPVEQYF.